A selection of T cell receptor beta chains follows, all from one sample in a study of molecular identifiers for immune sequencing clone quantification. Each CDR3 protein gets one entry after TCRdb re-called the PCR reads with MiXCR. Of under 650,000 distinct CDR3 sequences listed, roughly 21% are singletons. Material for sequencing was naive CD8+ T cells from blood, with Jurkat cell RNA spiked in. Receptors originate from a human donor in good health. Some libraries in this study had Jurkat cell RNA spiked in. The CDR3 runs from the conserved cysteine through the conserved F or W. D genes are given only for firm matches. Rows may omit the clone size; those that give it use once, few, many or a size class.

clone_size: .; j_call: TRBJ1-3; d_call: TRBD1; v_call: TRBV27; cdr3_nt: TGTGCCAGCAGTCCGCTACCGACAGGGGGCTCTGGAAACACCATATATTTT; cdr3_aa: CASSPLPTGGSGNTIYF
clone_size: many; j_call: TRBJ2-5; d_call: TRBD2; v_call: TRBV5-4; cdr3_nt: TGTGCCAGCAGCCCGACGGGACTAGCGGGAGTGCATGAGACCCAGTACTTC; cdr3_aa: CASSPTGLAGVHETQYF
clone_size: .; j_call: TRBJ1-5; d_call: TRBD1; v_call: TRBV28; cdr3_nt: TGTGCCAGCAGTTACCCGGACAGGGACAAACAGCCCCAGCATTTT; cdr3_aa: CASSYPDRDKQPQHF
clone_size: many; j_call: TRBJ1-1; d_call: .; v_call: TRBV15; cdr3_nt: TGTGCCACCAGCAGCGGGGTTGCCACTGAAGCTTTCTTT; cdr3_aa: CATSSGVATEAFF
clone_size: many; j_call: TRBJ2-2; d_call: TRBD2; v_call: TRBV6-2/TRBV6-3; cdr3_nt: TGTGCCAGCAAGGGGGAGTCGGGACTAGTGAGCACCGGGGAGCTGTTTTTT; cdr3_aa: CASKGESGLVSTGELFF
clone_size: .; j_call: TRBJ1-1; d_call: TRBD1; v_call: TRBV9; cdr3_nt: TGTGCCAGCAGCGAGGGGACAGGGGGCCTCACTGAAGCTTTCTTT; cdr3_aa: CASSEGTGGLTEAFF
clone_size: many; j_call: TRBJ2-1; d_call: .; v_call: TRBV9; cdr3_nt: TGTGCCAGCAGCGTAGGTGGGACCAATTCCTACAATGAGCAGTTCTTC; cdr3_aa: CASSVGGTNSYNEQFF
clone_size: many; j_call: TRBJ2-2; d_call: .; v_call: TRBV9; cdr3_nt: TGTGCCAGCAGCCCTTCGTCCGGAACCGGGGAGCTGTTTTTT; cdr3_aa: CASSPSSGTGELFF
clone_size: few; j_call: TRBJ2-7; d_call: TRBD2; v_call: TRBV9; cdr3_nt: TGTGCCAGCAGCAGGGAGGGGACCTCCTACGAGCAGTACTTC; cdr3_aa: CASSREGTSYEQYF
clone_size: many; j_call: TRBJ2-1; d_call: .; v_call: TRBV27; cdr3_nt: TGTGCCAGCAGTTTATGGTCCGGAAACAATGAGCAGTTCTTC; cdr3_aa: CASSLWSGNNEQFF
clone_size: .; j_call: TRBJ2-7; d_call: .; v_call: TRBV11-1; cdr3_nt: TGTGCCAGCAGCGCGGGACAGTATAGCTCCTACGAGCAGTACTTC; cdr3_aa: CASSAGQYSSYEQYF
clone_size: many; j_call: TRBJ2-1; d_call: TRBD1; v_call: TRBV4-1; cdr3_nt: TGCGCCAGCAGCCAAGACAGGGGGCTCTACAATGAGCAGTTCTTC; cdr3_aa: CASSQDRGLYNEQFF
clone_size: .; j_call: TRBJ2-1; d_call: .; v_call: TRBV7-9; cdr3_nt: TGTGCCAGCAGCCTTGACGCGGGGGCGTACAATGAGCAGTTCTTC; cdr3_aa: CASSLDAGAYNEQFF
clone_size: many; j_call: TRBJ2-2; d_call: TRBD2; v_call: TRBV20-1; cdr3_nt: TGCAGTGCTAGAGAGGGACTAGCGGGAGGGTGGACCGGGGAGCTGTTTTTT; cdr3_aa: CSAREGLAGGWTGELFF
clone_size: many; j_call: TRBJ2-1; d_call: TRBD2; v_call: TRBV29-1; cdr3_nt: TGCAGCGTTGACGGAACTGGGGGCGGGAGGAGCGATGAGCAGTTCTTC; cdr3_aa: CSVDGTGGGRSDEQFF
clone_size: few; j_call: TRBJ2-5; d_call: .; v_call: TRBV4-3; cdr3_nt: TGCGCCAGCAGCCAAGAATCATCGACGGCGGGACCGTACCAAGAGACCCAGTACTTC; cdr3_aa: CASSQESSTAGPYQETQYF
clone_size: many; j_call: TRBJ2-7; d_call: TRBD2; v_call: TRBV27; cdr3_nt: TGTGCCAGCAGGTCTAGCGGGAGTTACGAGCAGTACTTC; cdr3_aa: CASRSSGSYEQYF
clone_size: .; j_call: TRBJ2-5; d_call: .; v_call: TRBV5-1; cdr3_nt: TGCGCCAGTAGAACAGGGTACCAAGAGACCCAGTACTTC; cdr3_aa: CASRTGYQETQYF
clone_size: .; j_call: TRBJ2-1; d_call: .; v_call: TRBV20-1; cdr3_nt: TGCAGTGCTAGCCTGACTTCCCCCCATGAGCAGTTCTTC; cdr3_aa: CSASLTSPHEQFF
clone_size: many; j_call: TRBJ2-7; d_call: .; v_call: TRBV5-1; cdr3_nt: TGCGCCAGCAGCTCGTTCGGGACCTACTACGAGCAGTACTTC; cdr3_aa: CASSSFGTYYEQYF
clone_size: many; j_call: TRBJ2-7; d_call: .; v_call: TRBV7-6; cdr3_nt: TGTGCCAGCAGCCCAAATAGTGCCTACGAGCAGTACTTC; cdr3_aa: CASSPNSAYEQYF
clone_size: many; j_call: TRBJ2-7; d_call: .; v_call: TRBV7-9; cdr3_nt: TGTGCCAGCAGCGCCTCGAGGGCCAGTTCCTACGAGCAGTACTTC; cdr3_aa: CASSASRASSYEQYF
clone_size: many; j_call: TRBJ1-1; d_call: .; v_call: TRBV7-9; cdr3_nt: TGTGCCAGCAGCTTAGGCCGGAACGGGGGGGAAAACACTGAAGCTTTCTTT; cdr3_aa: CASSLGRNGGENTEAFF
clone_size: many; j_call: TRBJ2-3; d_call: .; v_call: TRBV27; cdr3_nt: TGTGCCAGCAGTTTATTGAGGCCGGAGCCTAACACAGATACGCAGTATTTT; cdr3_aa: CASSLLRPEPNTDTQYF
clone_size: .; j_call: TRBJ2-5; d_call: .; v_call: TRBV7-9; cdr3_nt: TGTGCCAGCAGCTCCGTTGCTGGGGCCTTCCAAGAGACCCAGTACTTC; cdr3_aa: CASSSVAGAFQETQYF
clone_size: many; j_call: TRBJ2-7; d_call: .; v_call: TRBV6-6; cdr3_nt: TGTGCCAGCAGTTACGTCGGCAGGGTAGGGTTTGTCGAGCAGTACTTC; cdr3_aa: CASSYVGRVGFVEQYF
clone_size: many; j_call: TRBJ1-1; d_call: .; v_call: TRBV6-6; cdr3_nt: TGTGCCAGCAGTTACATCCAGAACACTGAAGCTTTCTTT; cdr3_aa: CASSYIQNTEAFF
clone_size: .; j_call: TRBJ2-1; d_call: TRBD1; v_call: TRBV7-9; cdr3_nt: TGTGCCAGCAGCTTGGGACAGGGGTCGGATGAGCAGTTCTTC; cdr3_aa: CASSLGQGSDEQFF
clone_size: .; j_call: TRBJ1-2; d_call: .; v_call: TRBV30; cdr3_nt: TGTGCCTGGAGTGTACCATATGGCTACACCTTC; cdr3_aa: CAWSVPYGYTF
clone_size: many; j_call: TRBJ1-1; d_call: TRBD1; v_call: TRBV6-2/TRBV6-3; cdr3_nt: TGTGCCAGCAATAGAATACCGGGACAGCCGAACACTGAAGCTTTCTTT; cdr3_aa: CASNRIPGQPNTEAFF
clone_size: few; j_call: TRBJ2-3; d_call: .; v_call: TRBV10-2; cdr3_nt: TGCGCCAGCAGTGAGACAGGGTCGGTTACAGATACGCAGTATTTT; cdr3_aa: CASSETGSVTDTQYF
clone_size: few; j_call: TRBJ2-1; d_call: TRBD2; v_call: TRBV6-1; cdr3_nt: TGTGCCAGCTACGGGACTAGCGGGTACAATGAGCAGTTCTTC; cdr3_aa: CASYGTSGYNEQFF
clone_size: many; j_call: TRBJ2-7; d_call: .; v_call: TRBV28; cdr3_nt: TGTGCCAGCAGTTTATTCGTCAACAACTACGAGCAGTACTTC; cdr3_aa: CASSLFVNNYEQYF
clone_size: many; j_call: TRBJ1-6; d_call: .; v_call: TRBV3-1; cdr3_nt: TGTGCCAGCAGCCAAGGGGAGGGTAATTCACCCCTCCACTTT; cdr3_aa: CASSQGEGNSPLHF
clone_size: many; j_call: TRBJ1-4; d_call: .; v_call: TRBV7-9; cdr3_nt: TGTGCCAGCTTGGACAGCCGGGTTGAAAAACTGTTTTTT; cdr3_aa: CASLDSRVEKLFF
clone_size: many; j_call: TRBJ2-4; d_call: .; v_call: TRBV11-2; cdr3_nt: TGTGCCAGCAGCTTTCGGGGGATGGCCAAAAACATTCAGTACTTC; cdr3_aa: CASSFRGMAKNIQYF
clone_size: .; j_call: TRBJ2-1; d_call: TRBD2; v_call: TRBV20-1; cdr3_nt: TGCAGTGCTAGAGATCATTTTCGCGGGAGGGGTATTAATGAGCAGTTCTTC; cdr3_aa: CSARDHFRGRGINEQFF
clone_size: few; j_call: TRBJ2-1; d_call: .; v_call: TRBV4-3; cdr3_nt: TGCGCCAGCAGCCAAGATCGGGGGACAACCTACAATGAGCAGTTCTTC; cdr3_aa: CASSQDRGTTYNEQFF
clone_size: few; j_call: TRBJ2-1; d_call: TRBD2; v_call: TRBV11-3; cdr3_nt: TGTGCCAGCAGCTTAGACGGTAGCGGGGCCCCAGGGCAGTTCTTC; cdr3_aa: CASSLDGSGAPGQFF
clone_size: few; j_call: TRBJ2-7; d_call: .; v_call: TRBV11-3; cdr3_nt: TGTGCCAGCAGTCCCCGGAGCCCGAGCGACGAGCAGTACTTC; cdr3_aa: CASSPRSPSDEQYF
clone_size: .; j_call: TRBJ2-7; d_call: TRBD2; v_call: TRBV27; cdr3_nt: TGTGCCAGCAGACAGGGACTAGCCTACGAGCGGTACTTC; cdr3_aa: CASRQGLAYERYF
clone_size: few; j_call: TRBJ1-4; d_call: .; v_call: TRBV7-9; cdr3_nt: TGTGCCAGCAGCTTAGTAGGGGCTGGTGAAAAACTGTTTTTT; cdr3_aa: CASSLVGAGEKLFF
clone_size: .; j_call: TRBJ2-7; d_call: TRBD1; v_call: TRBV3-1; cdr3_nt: TGTGCCAGCAGCCAAGATAGGTCGGACAGGTGGTACGAGCAGTACTTC; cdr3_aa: CASSQDRSDRWYEQYF
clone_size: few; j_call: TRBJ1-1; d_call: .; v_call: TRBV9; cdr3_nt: TGTGCCAGCAGCGCCGGGGCCGGGACACAGAACACTGAAGCTTTCTTT; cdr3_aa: CASSAGAGTQNTEAFF
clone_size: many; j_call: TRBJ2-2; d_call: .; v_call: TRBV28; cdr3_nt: TGTGCCAGCAGTAGTCCCGGGACCGCGAACACCGGGGAGCTGTTTTTT; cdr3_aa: CASSSPGTANTGELFF